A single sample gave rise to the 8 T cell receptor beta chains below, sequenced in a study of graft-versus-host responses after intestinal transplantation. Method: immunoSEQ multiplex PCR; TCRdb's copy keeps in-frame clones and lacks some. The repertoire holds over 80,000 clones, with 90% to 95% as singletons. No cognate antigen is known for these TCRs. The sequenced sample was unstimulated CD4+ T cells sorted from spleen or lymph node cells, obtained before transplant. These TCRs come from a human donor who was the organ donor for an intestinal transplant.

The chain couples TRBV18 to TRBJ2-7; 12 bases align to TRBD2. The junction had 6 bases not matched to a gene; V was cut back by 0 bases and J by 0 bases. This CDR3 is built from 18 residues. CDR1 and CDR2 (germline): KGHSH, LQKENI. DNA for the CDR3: TGTGCCAGCTCACCACCTATTACTAGCGGGGGGAACTCCTACGAGCAGTACTTC. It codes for CASSPPITSGGNSYEQYF.

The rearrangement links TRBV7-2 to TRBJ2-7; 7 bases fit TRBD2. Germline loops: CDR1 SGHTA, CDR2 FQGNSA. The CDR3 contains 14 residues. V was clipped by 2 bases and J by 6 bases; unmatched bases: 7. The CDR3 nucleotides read TGTGCCAGCAGCTTAAACGGGGGGAAGGGCGAGCAGTACTTC. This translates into CASSLNGGKGEQYF.

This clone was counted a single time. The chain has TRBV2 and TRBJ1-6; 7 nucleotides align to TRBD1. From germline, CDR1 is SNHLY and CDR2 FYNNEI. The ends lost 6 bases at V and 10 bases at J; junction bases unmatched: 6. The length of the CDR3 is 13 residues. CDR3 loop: CASRGTQGSPLHF. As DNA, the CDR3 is TGTGCCAGCAGAGGGACACAGGGGTCACCCCTCCACTTT.

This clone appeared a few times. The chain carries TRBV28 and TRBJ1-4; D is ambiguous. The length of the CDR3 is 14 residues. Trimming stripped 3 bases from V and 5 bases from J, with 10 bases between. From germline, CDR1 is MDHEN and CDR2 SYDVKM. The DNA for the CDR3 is TGTGCCAGCAGTTTGGTATTTCGGAATGAAAAACTGTTTTTT. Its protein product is CASSLVFRNEKLFF.

CDR3 coding DNA: TGCGCCAGATTAGACAGGGGAGGAAAACAAGAGACCCAGTACTTC. This codes for CARLDRGGKQETQYF. The rearrangement joins TRBV10-1 to TRBJ2-5, with TRBD1 matching 8 bases. The CDR3 sequence is 15 residues long. CDR1 and CDR2 (germline): WNHNN, SYGVQD (reference sequence). The V segment lost 9 bases and the J segment 2 bases; nucleotides outside the gene matches: 11.

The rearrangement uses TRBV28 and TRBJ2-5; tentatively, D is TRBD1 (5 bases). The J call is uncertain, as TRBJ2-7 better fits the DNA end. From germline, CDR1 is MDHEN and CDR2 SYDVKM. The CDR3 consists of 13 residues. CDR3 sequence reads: CASETDNSYEQYF. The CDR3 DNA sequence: TGTGCCAGCGAAACGGACAACTCCTACGAGCAGTACTTC.

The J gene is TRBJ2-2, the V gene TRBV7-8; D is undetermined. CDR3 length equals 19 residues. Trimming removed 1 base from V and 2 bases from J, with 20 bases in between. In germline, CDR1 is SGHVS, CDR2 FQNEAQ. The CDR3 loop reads CASSLDVMRQDTNTGELFF. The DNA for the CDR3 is TGTGCCAGCAGCTTAGACGTTATGCGCCAGGATACAAACACCGGGGAGCTGTTTTTT.

In DNA, the CDR3 is TGTGCCAGTAGCATCAACAGGGGGAACACTGAAGCTTTCTTT. Protein sequence: CASSINRGNTEAFF. The chain recombines TRBV19 with TRBJ1-1, with 7 positions matching TRBD1. The CDR3 has 14 amino acids. CDR1 and CDR2 from the germline V gene are LNHDA and SQIVND (reference sequence). J lost 1 base, V lost 6 bases, and 5 bases had no gene match.